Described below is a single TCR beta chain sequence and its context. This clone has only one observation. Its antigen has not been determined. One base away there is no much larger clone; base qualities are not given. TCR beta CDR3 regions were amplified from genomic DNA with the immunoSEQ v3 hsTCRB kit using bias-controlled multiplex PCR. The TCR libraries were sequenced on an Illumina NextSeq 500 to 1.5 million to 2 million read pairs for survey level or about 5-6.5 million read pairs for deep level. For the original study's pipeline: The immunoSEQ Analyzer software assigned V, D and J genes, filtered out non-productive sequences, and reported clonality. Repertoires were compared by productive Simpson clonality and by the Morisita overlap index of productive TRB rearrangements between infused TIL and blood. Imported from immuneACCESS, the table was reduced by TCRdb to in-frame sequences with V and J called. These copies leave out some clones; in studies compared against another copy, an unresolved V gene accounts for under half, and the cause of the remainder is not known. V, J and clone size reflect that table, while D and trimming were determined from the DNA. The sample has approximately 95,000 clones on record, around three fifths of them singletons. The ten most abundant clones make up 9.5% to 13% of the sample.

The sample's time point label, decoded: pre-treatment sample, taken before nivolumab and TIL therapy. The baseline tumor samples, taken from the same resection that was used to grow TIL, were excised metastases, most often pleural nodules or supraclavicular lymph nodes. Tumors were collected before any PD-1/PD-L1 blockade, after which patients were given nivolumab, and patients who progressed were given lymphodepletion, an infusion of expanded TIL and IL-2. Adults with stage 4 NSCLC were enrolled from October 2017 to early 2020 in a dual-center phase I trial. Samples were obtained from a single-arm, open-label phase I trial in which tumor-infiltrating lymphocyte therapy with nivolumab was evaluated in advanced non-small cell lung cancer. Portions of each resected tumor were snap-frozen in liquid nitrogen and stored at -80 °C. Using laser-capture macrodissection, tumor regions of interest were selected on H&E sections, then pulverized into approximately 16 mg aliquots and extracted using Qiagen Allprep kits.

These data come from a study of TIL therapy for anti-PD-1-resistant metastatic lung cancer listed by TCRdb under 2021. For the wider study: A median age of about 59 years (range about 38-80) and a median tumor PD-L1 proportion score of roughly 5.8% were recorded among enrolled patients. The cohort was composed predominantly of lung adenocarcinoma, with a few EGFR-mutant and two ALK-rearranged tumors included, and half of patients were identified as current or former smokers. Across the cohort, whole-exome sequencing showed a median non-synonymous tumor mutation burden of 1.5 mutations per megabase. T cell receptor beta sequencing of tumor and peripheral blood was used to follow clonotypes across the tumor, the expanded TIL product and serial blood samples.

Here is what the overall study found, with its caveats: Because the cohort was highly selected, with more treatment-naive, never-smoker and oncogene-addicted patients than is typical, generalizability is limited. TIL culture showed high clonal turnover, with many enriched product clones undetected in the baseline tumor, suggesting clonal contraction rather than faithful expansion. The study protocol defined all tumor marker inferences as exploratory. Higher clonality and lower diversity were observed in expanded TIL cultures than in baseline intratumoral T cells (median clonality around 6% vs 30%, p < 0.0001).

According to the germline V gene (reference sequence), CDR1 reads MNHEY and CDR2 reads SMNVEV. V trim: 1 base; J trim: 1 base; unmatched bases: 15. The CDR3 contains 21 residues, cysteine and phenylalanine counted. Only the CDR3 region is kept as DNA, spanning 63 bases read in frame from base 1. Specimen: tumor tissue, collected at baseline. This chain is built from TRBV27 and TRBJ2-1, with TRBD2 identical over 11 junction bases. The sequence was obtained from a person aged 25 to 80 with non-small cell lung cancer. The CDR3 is CASSLFSLGSGRALSYNEQFF. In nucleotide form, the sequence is TGTGCCAGCAGTTTATTCTCGTTGGGTAGCGGGAGGGCTCTATCCTACAATGAGCAGTTCTTC.